The 28 T cell receptor beta chains below all came from one sample that was sequenced in a study of cytomegalovirus exposure and HLA in healthy donors. The PCR contained 60 Vbeta and 13 Jbeta primers. Some clones are missing from TCRdb's copy, which holds only in-frame ones; the method was immunoSEQ multiplex PCR. Of about 110,000 clones listed, around 67% are singletons. The sample consisted of PBMCs. Receptor source: a middle-aged woman in good health and CMV-seropositive.

In its sample, this clone was seen once. The gene calls are TRBV9 and TRBJ2-7; tentatively, D is TRBD1 (6 bases). CDR3 length: 13 residues. The germline V and J ends were trimmed by 4 bases and 3 bases, with 11 bases remaining between them. The germline CDR1 and CDR2 sequences are SGDLS and YYNGEE. Here the CDR3 reads CASSPGQSYEQYF. The CDR3 DNA reads TGTGCCAGCAGCCCCGGACAGAGCTACGAGCAGTACTTC.

This clone was seen a few times. The chain links TRBV4-3 to TRBJ1-2, with D unclear. Looked up from germline, CDR1 is LGHNA and CDR2 is YSLEER. Trimming removed 0 bases at V and 4 bases at J, with 9 bases between. The CDR3 extends over 14 amino acids. CDR3 residues: CASSQEVEGYGYTF. CDR3 nucleotides: TGCGCCAGCAGCCAAGAGGTGGAGGGCTATGGCTACACCTTC.

This sequence joins TRBV13 and TRBJ1-1, with D maybe TRBD1 (6 bases). CDR3 length: 13 residues. Per germline, CDR1 PRHDT and CDR2 FYEKMQ (reference sequence). V dropped 5 bases and J dropped 3 bases, with 10 bases sitting between them. CDR3 DNA sequence: TGTGCCAGCAGCCCAGGGGACGACACTGAAGCTTTCTTT. This sequence encodes CASSPGDDTEAFF.

In this sample, this clone turned up once. This chain joins TRBV27 and TRBJ1-5, with a weak D call TRBD1 (6 bases). Germline V CDR1 and CDR2: MNHEY, SMNVEV (reference sequence). V shed 5 bases and J shed 7 bases, with 18 bases lying between them. The CDR3 has 15 residues. CDR3 sequence reads: CASSAKGQPRQPQHF. The DNA for the CDR3 is TGTGCCAGCAGTGCCAAGGGACAACCAAGACAGCCCCAGCATTTT.

The V and J genes are TRBV28 and TRBJ1-4, with unresolved D. The CDR3 extends over 12 amino acids. In germline, CDR1 is MDHEN, CDR2 SYDVKM. The germline V and J ends were trimmed by 4 bases and 7 bases, with 7 bases remaining between them. In nucleotides, the CDR3 is TGTGCCAGCAGTTCGTACTCTGAAAAACTGTTTTTT. It translates to CASSSYSEKLFF.

The V gene is TRBV19, the J gene TRBJ1-2, with 7 bases matching TRBD1. This CDR3 spans 16 amino acids. V trimming: 0 bases; J trimming: 0 bases; junction bases outside the gene matches: 4. Germline assignment: CDR1 LNHDA and CDR2 SQIVND (reference sequence). CDR3 DNA sequence: TGTGCCAGTAGTATAGAAACAGGGGTGACTAACTATGGCTACACCTTC. It encodes CASSIETGVTNYGYTF. Together with reference TRBV19 and TRBJ1-2, the CDR3 gives the full variable domain: DGGITQSPKYLFRKEGQNVTLSCEQNLNHDAMYWYRQDPGQGLRLIYYSQIVNDFQKGDIAEGYSVSREKKESFPLTVTSAQKNPTAFYLCASSIETGVTNYGYTFGSGTRLTVV.

The sample holds one count of this clone. The CDR3 DNA is TGTGCCAGCAGTAGCGGGGGGGCATTCTACGAGCAGTACTTC. This gives the protein CASSSGGAFYEQYF. The V call is TRBV6-1, the J call TRBJ2-7, with 10 bases aligning to TRBD2. CDR1 is MNHNS, CDR2 SASEGT, per germline. The CDR3 extends over 14 amino acids. V gave up 5 bases and J gave up 3 bases; unmatched junction bases: 4.

This clone has only one observation. The rearrangement links TRBV10-2 to TRBJ1-2; perhaps TRBD1 as D (6 bases). Germline assignment: CDR1 WSHSY and CDR2 SAAADI. V was cut by 7 bases and J by 4 bases, with 10 bases left in between. There are 12 residues in the CDR3. CDR3 bases: TGCGCCAGCACGACAGGCACCTATGGCTACACCTTC. Its protein product is CASTTGTYGYTF.

This chain connects TRBV6-5 to TRBJ2-7, with a tentative D call TRBD2 (5 bases). The CDR3 covers 12 residues. V was cut by 6 bases and J by 7 bases, with 13 bases left in between. Germline V lookup: CDR1 MNHEY, CDR2 SVGAGI. The CDR3 nucleotides are TGTGCCAGCAGCCGGGGATCGGGTGAGCAGTACTTC. This translates into CASSRGSGEQYF.

The rearrangement links TRBV30 to TRBJ1-2; the D gene is possibly TRBD1 (6 bases). V was trimmed by 1 base and J by 6 bases, leaving 12 bases between them. The CDR3 totals 13 residues. The germline CDR1 and CDR2 sequences are GTSNPN and SVGIG (reference sequence). The CDR3 DNA follows: TGTGCCTGGAGTGGATCCGGGACAAATGGCTACACCTTC. Its translation: CAWSGSGTNGYTF.

This chain joins TRBV7-9 and TRBJ2-3; possibly TRBD1 for D (6 bases). Looked up from germline, CDR1 is SEHNR and CDR2 is FQNEAQ (reference sequence). This CDR3 spans 12 amino acids. V lost 3 bases to trimming and J lost 6 bases, with 7 bases between them. The CDR3 region is CASSFTGDTQYF. CDR3 sequence (DNA): TGTGCCAGCAGCTTCACAGGGGATACGCAGTATTTT.

The chain is built from TRBV5-4 and TRBJ1-6, with 8 bases fitting TRBD1. V was pared by 4 bases and J by 2 bases, with 8 bases of the junction left unmatched. This CDR3 has 17 residues. The germline gives CDR1 SGHNT, CDR2 YYREEE (reference sequence). The CDR3 loop reads CASSDDRGGTYNSPLHF. The CDR3 bases are TGTGCCAGCAGCGATGACAGGGGTGGTACCTATAATTCACCCCTCCACTTT.

The chain employs TRBV7-9 and TRBJ2-7; a possible D gene is TRBD1 (6 bases). This CDR3 spans 11 amino acids. CDR1 and CDR2 (germline): SEHNR, FQNEAQ (reference sequence). Trimming took off 1 base at V and 11 bases at J, with 9 bases between the two ends. The CDR3 reads CASSLGAGEYF. In DNA form, the CDR3 reads TGTGCCAGCAGCTTAGGGGCAGGGGAGTACTTC.

Note on this clone: At the DNA level, this CDR3 is encoded by other sequences in the same sample as well. The chain has TRBV6-5 and TRBJ1-2, with a weak D call TRBD1 (5 bases). Between the trimmed V and J ends, which lost 2 bases and 1 base, there was a span of 8 bases. There are 14 residues in the CDR3. CDR1 and CDR2 (germline): MNHEY, SVGAGI. The CDR3 coding sequence is TGTGCCAGCAGTTACGACAGACTTAACTATGGCTACACCTTC. It is translated as CASSYDRLNYGYTF.

The chain couples TRBV5-1 to TRBJ2-7; unclear D gene. Germline V gene data show CDR1 as SGHRS and CDR2 as YFSETQ. V was pared by 0 bases and J by 5 bases, with 12 bases between. This CDR3 spans 14 amino acids. The CDR3 nucleotides are TGCGCCAGCAGCTTGGGGCAGTCCCGGGACGAGCAGTACTTC. It specifies CASSLGQSRDEQYF.

The chain recombines TRBV18 with TRBJ1-2; D is uncertain. CDR3 length: 13 residues. V was clipped by 1 base and J by 6 bases, with 9 bases between them. CDR1 is KGHSH, CDR2 LQKENI, per germline. CDR3 region: CASSPLVQNGYTF. CDR3 DNA: TGTGCCAGCTCACCACTCGTACAGAATGGCTACACCTTC.

V usage is TRBV15 and J usage is TRBJ1-2; D may be TRBD1 (5 bases). The ends were cut back, 0 bases at V and 8 bases at J, with 16 bases in the middle. Per the germline V gene, CDR1 is LNHNV and CDR2 is YYDKDF (reference sequence). CDR3 size: 15 residues. The CDR3 bases are TGTGCCACCAGCAGAGATCAGACAGAAGTCTCCGGCTACACCTTC. This codes for CATSRDQTEVSGYTF.

V gene TRBV5-1 combines with J gene TRBJ2-1, with 10 bases fitting TRBD1. The CDR3 runs 15 residues. The junction had 3 bases not matched to a gene; V was cut back by 2 bases and J by 4 bases. The germline gives CDR1 SGHRS, CDR2 YFSETQ. The CDR3 DNA sequence: TGCGCCAGCAGCTTCCGGACAGGGGGTTACAATGAGCAGTTCTTC. It codes for CASSFRTGGYNEQFF.

V gene TRBV4-2 combines with J gene TRBJ2-5, with 7 bases fitting TRBD2. CDR1 is LGHNA, CDR2 YNFKEQ, per germline. The CDR3 has 15 amino acids. J gave up 5 bases and V 1 base, and 7 bases lay outside the gene matches. In nucleotides, the CDR3 is TGTGCCAGCAGCCAAGGGAACGGGGGGATCGAGACCCAGTACTTC. Amino acids: CASSQGNGGIETQYF.

The chain couples TRBV5-4 to TRBJ2-1, with 9 bases matching TRBD1. The CDR3 is 15 residues long. Germline CDR1 and CDR2: SGHNT and YYREEE (reference sequence). The V and J ends lost 0 bases and 4 bases, in that order; junction bases with no gene match: 2. This CDR3 is CASSLAGQGYNEQFF. The CDR3 DNA sequence: TGTGCCAGCAGCTTGGCGGGACAGGGATACAATGAGCAGTTCTTC.

The J gene is TRBJ1-1, the V gene TRBV6-1; D not resolved. Germline loops: CDR1 MNHNS, CDR2 SASEGT. The CDR3 totals 13 residues. The V and J ends lost 4 bases and 4 bases respectively, with 10 bases between them. Here the CDR3 DNA reads TGTGCCAGCAGTGGTACGGACTTCACTGAAGCTTTCTTT. Protein: CASSGTDFTEAFF.

CDR3 sequence reads: CASSKGFRTRPMGAFF. CDR3 bases: TGTGCCAGCAGCAAAGGGTTTCGGACACGGCCGATGGGAGCTTTCTTT. V gene TRBV21-1 combines with J gene TRBJ1-1; the table assigns TRBD1, which was not confirmed against the DNA. TRBV21-1 corresponds to a pseudogene. The CDR3 runs 16 residues.

The chain employs TRBV19 and TRBJ2-3; 9 bases map to TRBD2. Germline assignment: CDR1 LNHDA and CDR2 SQIVND (reference sequence). J gave up 8 bases and V 3 bases, and 9 bases lay outside the gene matches. The CDR3 sequence is 15 residues long. The CDR3 nucleotides are TGTGCCAGTAGTATCGTAGCGGGGGAGCCGAGTACGCAGTATTTT. This gives the protein CASSIVAGEPSTQYF.

A word on this clone: One end of the junction varies from germline; a read error may be responsible. The chain joins TRBV7-8 to TRBJ2-1; 9 bases map to TRBD1. This CDR3 contains 17 residues. Germline values: CDR1 SGHVS, CDR2 FQNEAQ. CDR3 amino acids: CASSFGVGQGAYNKQFF. CDR3 sequence (DNA): TGTGCCAGCAGCTTCGGGGTGGGACAGGGTGCCTACAATAAGCAGTTCTTC.

This clone was recorded only once. The chain carries TRBV5-1 and TRBJ1-1; 7 bases map to TRBD1. The V segment lost 6 bases and the J segment 1 base; nucleotides outside the gene matches: 9. The CDR3 covers 15 residues. Germline V gives CDR1 SGHRS, CDR2 YFSETQ. The CDR3: CASKTGQAPNTEAFF. CDR3 DNA sequence: TGCGCCAGCAAGACCGGACAGGCCCCGAACACTGAAGCTTTCTTT.

A remark on this clone: The junction does not match germline at one end; this may be a read error. This rearrangement joins TRBV7-3 to TRBJ1-2, with 9 nucleotides matching TRBD1. Per the germline V gene, CDR1 is SGHTA and CDR2 is FQGTGA. The CDR3 has 14 amino acids. The CDR3 DNA reads TGTGCCAGCAGCGACGGGACAGGGAACTATGGCTACACCTTT. Translated, it gives CASSDGTGNYGYTF.

The chain is built from TRBV27 and TRBJ1-3; TRBD1 agrees at 8 bases. J gave up 3 bases and V 2 bases, and 0 bases lay outside the gene matches. The CDR3 spans 14 residues. In germline, CDR1 is MNHEY, CDR2 SMNVEV (reference sequence). CDR3 in amino acids: CASSLGTGGNTIYF. The CDR3 nucleotides are TGTGCCAGCAGTTTAGGGACAGGTGGAAACACCATATATTTT.

The genes are TRBV28 and TRBJ1-2, with 7 bases identical to TRBD1. There are 14 residues in the CDR3. V lost 3 bases, J lost 6 bases, and 7 bases stayed unmatched. Looked up from germline, CDR1 is MDHEN and CDR2 is SYDVKM. The CDR3 sequence is CASSLATGVNGYTF. The CDR3 DNA follows: TGTGCCAGCAGTTTGGCCACAGGGGTCAATGGCTACACCTTC.